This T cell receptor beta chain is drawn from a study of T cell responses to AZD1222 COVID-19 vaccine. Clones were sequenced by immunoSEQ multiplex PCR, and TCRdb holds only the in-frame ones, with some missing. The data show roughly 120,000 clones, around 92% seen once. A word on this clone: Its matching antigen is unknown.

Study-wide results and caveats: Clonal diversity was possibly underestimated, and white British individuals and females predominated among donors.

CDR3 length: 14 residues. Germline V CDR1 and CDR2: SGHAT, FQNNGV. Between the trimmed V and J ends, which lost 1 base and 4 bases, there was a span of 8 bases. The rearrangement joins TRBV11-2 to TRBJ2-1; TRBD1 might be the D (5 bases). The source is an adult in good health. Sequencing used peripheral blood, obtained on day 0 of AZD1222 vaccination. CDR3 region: CASSLVGPYNEQFF. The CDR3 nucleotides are TGTGCCAGCAGCTTAGTGGGGCCTTACAATGAGCAGTTCTTC.